This TCR beta chain was sequenced for a study of cytomegalovirus exposure and HLA in healthy donors. PCR employed 60 Vbeta and 13 Jbeta primers. TCRdb's table, derived via immunoSEQ multiplex PCR, lists solely in-frame clones and lacks some. The table shows over 150,000 clones, with 60% to 80% occurring only once. CDR3 size: 16 residues. Germline loops: CDR1 KGHSH, CDR2 LQKENI. Losses at the gene ends were 4 bases for V and 5 bases for J; bases not matched to a gene: 9. This sequence joins TRBV18 and TRBJ2-2; TRBD2 agrees at 8 bases. This TCR derives from a woman aged 25-40 years in good health and CMV-seropositive. The sequenced sample was PBMCs. The CDR3 loop reads CASSRVGLVGTGELFF. DNA for the CDR3: TGTGCCAGCTCACGAGTGGGACTAGTCGGGACCGGGGAGCTGTTTTTT.